The present T cell receptor (beta chain) was sequenced within a study of blood T cell repertoires in COVID-19. Study as a whole: The study drew acute and convalescent COVID-19 samples from the United States, Italy and Spain. Sample material is recorded as cDNA or gDNA derived from T cells, B-cell-depleted T cells, or PBMCs.

J gave up 7 bases and V 1 base, and 13 bases lay outside the gene matches. The CDR3 is made up of 16 amino acids. CDR1 and CDR2 from the germline V gene are SGHKS and YYEKEE (reference sequence). Original methodology: Amplifying reference gene primers gave estimates of nucleated cell counts. Using immunoSEQ multiplex PCR, the repertoire was profiled, and TCRdb retains in-frame clones only, with some absent. V and J calls and clone size are copied from that table; D and trimming were computed from the DNA. Here the sample spans roughly 50,000 clones, 75% to 95% being singletons. The receptor was derived from a man aged 50 to 60 with active COVID-19. The sample comprised peripheral blood. The genes are TRBV5-5 and TRBJ1-2; 7 bases match TRBD1. The DNA for the CDR3 is TGTGCCAGCAGCTTGTCGGACAGGCTATTTGCTGCTGGCTACACCTTC. Protein product: CASSLSDRLFAAGYTF. The entire variable domain, with the rest obtained from reference TRBV5-5 and TRBJ1-2, is as follows: DAGVTQSPTHLIKTRGQQVTLRCSPISGHKSVSWYQQVLGQGPQFIFQYYEKEERGRGNFPDRFSARQFPNYSSELNVNALLLGDSALYLCASSLSDRLFAAGYTFGSGTRLTVV.